Presented here are 27 T cell receptor beta chains from one specimen sequenced in a study of CD8+CD57+ T cells in acquired aplastic anemia. The use of genomic DNA as template underpinned the TCR beta VDJ and CDR3 profiling. Via MiXCR, TCRdb re-called the reads, giving one row per CDR3 protein. Among about 190,000 distinct CDR3 sequences, approximately 50% were seen once, and the ten largest hold roughly 15%. Material for sequencing was sorted CD4+, CD8+, or CD8+CD57+ T cells (not recorded which) from PBMCs. These receptors were obtained from a human donor in good health, serving as a control.

This clonotype was observed once. The gene calls are TRBV20-1 and TRBJ2-7; D perhaps matches TRBD1 (7 bases). The ends were cut back, 3 bases at V and 2 bases at J, with 11 bases in the middle. CDR3 length equals 13 residues. The germline V gene has CDR1 DFQATT and CDR2 SNEGSKA (reference sequence). CDR3 nucleotide sequence: TGCAGTGCTAGCCCAGGGGGGACCTACGAGCAGTACTTC. Protein: CSASPGGTYEQYF.

This clonotype has at least ten counts. This chain links TRBV4-3 with TRBJ1-4; D might be TRBD1 (5 bases). The ends were cut back, 4 bases at V and 8 bases at J, with 11 bases in the middle. This CDR3 region has 13 residues. CDR1 LGHNA and CDR2 YSLEER come from the germline V gene. In DNA, the CDR3 is TGCGCCAGCAGCCCCCAGGGCACCGAAAAACTGTTTTTT. Its protein product is CASSPQGTEKLFF.

This clonotype was seen a few times. The CDR3 region has the DNA TGTGCCAGTAGTATCTGGCTACCGAGCTCCTACAATGAGCAGTTCTTC. Its protein is CASSIWLPSSYNEQFF. The chain uses TRBV19 and TRBJ2-1, with unresolved D. Germline V gene sequence: CDR1 LNHDA, CDR2 SQIVND (reference sequence). The CDR3 runs to 16 residues. V lost 3 bases to trimming and J lost 0 bases, with 12 bases between them. The full variable domain, in which reference TRBV19 and TRBJ2-1 provide the parts outside the CDR3, is DGGITQSPKYLFRKEGQNVTLSCEQNLNHDAMYWYRQDPGQGLRLIYYSQIVNDFQKGDIAEGYSVSREKKESFPLTVTSAQKNPTAFYLCASSIWLPSSYNEQFFGPGTRLTVL.

To note about this clonotype: A junction boundary mismatches the germline segment, possibly from a read error. This rearrangement joins TRBV10-3 to TRBJ2-7, with 9 bases that match TRBD1. The CDR3 sequence is 14 residues long. Germline values: CDR1 ENHRY, CDR2 SYGVKD. CDR3 DNA: TGTGCCCTCAGCGAAGGACAGGGGCCCTACGAGCAGTACTTC. This encodes CALSEGQGPYEQYF.

The V gene is TRBV19, the J gene TRBJ2-7, with unresolved D. V was cut by 5 bases and J by 0 bases, with 8 bases left in between. This CDR3 region has 13 residues. Germline-derived CDR1 and CDR2 are LNHDA and SQIVND (reference sequence). CDR3 sequence: CASSRPASYEQYF. In DNA form, the CDR3 reads TGTGCCAGTAGTCGTCCGGCCTCCTACGAGCAGTACTTC.

The chain has TRBV2 and TRBJ2-1; weak D call: TRBD2 (5 bases). Per germline, CDR1 SNHLY and CDR2 FYNNEI. V was shortened by 5 bases and J by 5 bases, with 10 bases between the two germline ends. The CDR3 totals 13 residues. This CDR3 reads CASSPPGNNEQFF. CDR3 bases: TGTGCCAGCAGTCCTCCGGGGAACAATGAGCAGTTCTTC.

The chain employs TRBV14 and TRBJ1-2; 11 nucleotides align to TRBD1. The CDR3 has 15 residues. Germline lookup yields CDR1 SGHDN and CDR2 FVKESK. V lost 0 bases and J lost 8; bases outside the gene matches: 5. CDR3 region: CASSQDGTGGWGYTF. The CDR3 region has the DNA TGTGCCAGCAGCCAAGATGGGACAGGGGGTTGGGGCTACACCTTC.

The chain uses TRBV6-1 and TRBJ2-7; possibly TRBD1 or TRBD2 for D (5 bases each). The CDR3 runs 12 residues. CDR1 is MNHNS, CDR2 SASEGT, per germline. Trimming shortened V by 1 base and J by 6 bases, and 7 bases separated the two germline ends. The CDR3 DNA sequence: TGTGCCAGCAGTGAAGGGGGGTTCGAGCAGTACTTC. Its protein is CASSEGGFEQYF.

The table lists this clonotype with a few counts. The chain links TRBV19 to TRBJ1-6, with TRBD1 matching over 10 bases. Germline CDR1 is LNHDA and CDR2 is SQIVND (reference sequence). The CDR3 spans 15 residues. V trimming: 9 bases; J trimming: 7 bases; junction bases outside the gene matches: 9. This CDR3 reads CASTNPGQGNSPLHF. CDR3 in DNA: TGTGCCAGCACCAATCCGGGACAGGGGAATTCACCCCTCCACTTT. Complete variable domain (other parts from reference TRBV19 and TRBJ1-6): DGGITQSPKYLFRKEGQNVTLSCEQNLNHDAMYWYRQDPGQGLRLIYYSQIVNDFQKGDIAEGYSVSREKKESFPLTVTSAQKNPTAFYLCASTNPGQGNSPLHFGNGTRLTVT.

V and J are TRBV2 and TRBJ2-7, with 7 bases identical to TRBD2. CDR1 and CDR2 (germline): SNHLY, FYNNEI. J gave up 6 bases and V 3 bases, and 5 bases lay outside the gene matches. This CDR3 comprises 13 residues. The CDR3 DNA reads as TGTGCCAGCAGTGACGCGGGGGTGAGCGAGCAGTACTTC. Protein sequence: CASSDAGVSEQYF. Drawing the rest from reference TRBV2 and TRBJ2-7, the complete variable domain is EPEVTQTPSHQVTQMGQEVILRCVPISNHLYFYWYRQILGQKVEFLVSFYNNEISEKSEIFDDQFSVERPDGSNFTLKIRSTKLEDSAMYFCASSDAGVSEQYFGPGTRLTVT.

Note on this clonotype: Sequence at one end of the junction differs from germline and may be a read error. This chain connects TRBV5-4 to TRBJ1-2; D is ambiguous. The CDR3 extends over 14 amino acids. The germline V gene encodes CDR1 SGHNT and CDR2 YYREEE (reference sequence). As DNA, the CDR3 is TGTGCCGGCAGCGTACCTCCGGCGGCCAGCGGCTACACCTTC. It codes for CAGSVPPAASGYTF. The variable domain in full, with the rest retrieved from reference TRBV5-4 and TRBJ1-2, is ETGVTQSPTHLIKTRGQQVTLRCSSQSGHNTVSWYQQALGQGPQFIFQYYREEENGRGNFPPRFSGLQFPNYSSELNVNALELDDSALYLCAGSVPPAASGYTFGSGTRLTVV.

There are a few counts of this clonotype. The chain uses TRBV10-3 and TRBJ2-5; perhaps D is TRBD1 or TRBD2 (5 bases each). This CDR3 has 13 amino acids. V was cut by 10 bases and J by 5 bases, with 17 bases left in between. Germline CDR1 reads ENHRY; CDR2 reads SYGVKD. CDR3 coding DNA: TGTGCCACGGGACCCTCCGCGAGGGAGACCCAGTACTTC. Translation gives CATGPSARETQYF.

The V call is TRBV15, the J call TRBJ2-1, with 16 bases fitting TRBD2. The V and J ends lost 1 base and 4 bases, in that order; junction bases with no gene match: 10. The CDR3 is 20 residues long. Germline CDR1 is LNHNV and CDR2 is YYDKDF (reference sequence). CDR3 sequence reads: CATSRGTPGLAGGLYNEQFF. The CDR3 DNA reads TGTGCCACCAGCAGAGGGACTCCGGGACTAGCGGGGGGGCTATACAATGAGCAGTTCTTC.

The chain combines TRBV27 with TRBJ1-5; D is ambiguous. V lost 6 bases and J lost 3, with 9 bases in between. The germline gives CDR1 MNHEY, CDR2 SMNVEV (reference sequence). The CDR3 consists of 13 residues. Here the CDR3 reads CASSPNYNQPQHF. The CDR3 DNA is TGTGCCAGCAGCCCAAATTACAATCAGCCCCAGCATTTT.

The V and J genes are TRBV5-1 and TRBJ1-1, with D possibly matching TRBD1 (5 bases). V lost 1 base to trimming and J lost 3 bases, with 19 bases between them. The CDR3 is made up of 17 amino acids. Germline V lookup: CDR1 SGHRS, CDR2 YFSETQ. The CDR3 DNA is TGCGCCAGCAGCTTGTTTCGGGGGGGGGGATGGGACACTGAAGCTTTCTTT. Translation gives CASSLFRGGGWDTEAFF.

This clonotype was seen only a few times. A much bigger clone sits one base away, suggesting this may be a read error. The CDR3 DNA follows: TGTGCCAGCAGCGTGGGACGGCTAGATCAGCCCCAGCATTTT. Translating gives CASSVGRLDQPQHF. This sequence joins TRBV5-5 and TRBJ1-5, with a tentative D call TRBD1 (5 bases). CDR1 is SGHKS and CDR2 is YYEKEE in the germline V gene (reference sequence). CDR3 length: 14 amino acids. V was trimmed by 4 bases and J by 5 bases, leaving 13 bases between them.

The genes are TRBV2 and TRBJ2-2; a weak D match, TRBD1 (6 bases). Trimming pared 6 bases from V and 8 bases from J, leaving 13 bases between. Per germline, CDR1 SNHLY and CDR2 FYNNEI. This CDR3 spans 13 amino acids. CDR3 nucleotide sequence: TGTGCCAGCAGACTTTCTGGGACAGGGGAGCTGTTTTTT. Its translation: CASRLSGTGELFF. Looking up the rest from reference TRBV2 and TRBJ2-2 gives the full variable domain: EPEVTQTPSHQVTQMGQEVILRCVPISNHLYFYWYRQILGQKVEFLVSFYNNEISEKSEIFDDQFSVERPDGSNFTLKIRSTKLEDSAMYFCASRLSGTGELFFGEGSRLTVL.

The rearrangement uses TRBV24-1 and TRBJ2-1; 7 positions match TRBD1. The V segment lost 2 bases and the J segment 2 bases; nucleotides outside the gene matches: 2. This CDR3 is built from 15 residues. Germline CDR1 is KGHDR and CDR2 is SFDVKD. Written as DNA, the CDR3 is TGTGCCACCAGTGATTGGGACAGTACCTACAATGAGCAGTTCTTC. Translated: CATSDWDSTYNEQFF.

This clonotype was observed at least ten times. A junction end diverges from the germline sequence, so it may reflect a read error. This chain links TRBV19 with TRBJ2-3; D could derive from TRBD1 or TRBD2 (5 bases each). The CDR3 spans 14 residues. Germline values: CDR1 LNHDA, CDR2 SQIVND (reference sequence). CDR3 sequence reads: CASSVEGRADTQYF. CDR3 nucleotides: TGTGCCAGTAGTGTAGAGGGGCGGGCAGATACGCAGTATTTT.

This clonotype occurred many times. This chain joins TRBV12-3 or TRBV12-4 and TRBJ2-5; no reliable D call. V was pared by 3 bases and J by 3 bases, with 8 bases between. The CDR3 is 13 residues long. The CDR3 bases are TGTGCCAGCAGTTTGTGGGTAGAAGAGACCCAGTACTTC. Residues: CASSLWVEETQYF.

The rearrangement joins TRBV19 to TRBJ2-2; no definite D call. This CDR3 is 15 amino acids long. Germline CDR1 is LNHDA and CDR2 is SQIVND (reference sequence). Trimming removed 1 base from V and 5 bases from J, with 11 bases in between. This chain's CDR3 is CASSIGTEGTGELFF. As DNA, the CDR3 is TGTGCCAGTAGTATAGGGACGGAAGGGACCGGGGAGCTGTTTTTT.

This clonotype was found many times. The chain carries TRBV20-1 and TRBJ2-7; D is unclear. This CDR3 spans 11 amino acids. V dropped 7 bases and J dropped 4 bases, with 11 bases sitting between them. Germline loops: CDR1 DFQATT, CDR2 SNEGSKA (reference sequence). The CDR3 sequence is CSVRRQYEQYF. The CDR3 region has the DNA TGCAGTGTCAGACGGCAGTACGAGCAGTACTTC.

To note about this clonotype: A read error may account for a junction end that differs from germline. The rearrangement uses TRBV7-9 and TRBJ1-4, with 8 bases that match TRBD1. The CDR3 is 17 amino acids. The germline V gene has CDR1 SEHNR and CDR2 FQNEAQ (reference sequence). This chain's CDR3 is CASSPGINRGTNGKLFF. DNA of the CDR3: TGTGCCAGCAGCCCTGGTATTAACAGGGGGACTAATGGAAAACTGTTTTTT.

This clonotype came up many times. V usage is TRBV10-3 and J usage is TRBJ1-3; D is ambiguous. V was cut by 6 bases and J by 4 bases, with 13 bases left in between. Germline V CDR1 and CDR2: ENHRY, SYGVKD. The CDR3 sequence is 14 residues long. The CDR3 DNA sequence: TGTGCCATCAGCAGTTCCATTGACGGAAACACCATATATTTT. Translation: CAISSSIDGNTIYF.

This clonotype was counted ten times or more. This sequence joins TRBV2 and TRBJ2-1; TRBD2 might be the D (6 bases). The CDR3 covers 15 residues. V lost 5 bases to trimming and J lost 0 bases, with 11 bases between them. CDR1 SNHLY and CDR2 FYNNEI come from the germline V gene. This CDR3 is CASSTGTLSYNEQFF. The CDR3 nucleotides are TGTGCCAGCAGTACCGGGACTCTCTCCTACAATGAGCAGTTCTTC. Combining the CDR3 with reference TRBV2 and TRBJ2-1 gives the whole variable domain EPEVTQTPSHQVTQMGQEVILRCVPISNHLYFYWYRQILGQKVEFLVSFYNNEISEKSEIFDDQFSVERPDGSNFTLKIRSTKLEDSAMYFCASSTGTLSYNEQFFGPGTRLTVL.

About this clonotype: The junction differs from germline at one of its ends, possibly a read error. The chain carries TRBV7-2 and TRBJ2-3, with 15 bases identical to TRBD2. Germline assignment: CDR1 SGHTA and CDR2 FQGNSA. The CDR3 is made up of 17 amino acids. CDR3 residues: CASSLFSGLAGGDTQCF. For the CDR3, the DNA is TGTGCCAGCAGCTTATTTTCGGGACTAGCGGGGGGAGATACGCAGTGTTTT.

This clonotype has only a few counts. This may come from a read error, since a much larger clone is one base off. The chain employs TRBV28 and TRBJ2-7; D perhaps matches TRBD1 (5 bases). Trimming left V 4 bases short and J 3 bases short, with 10 bases between. CDR1 MDHEN and CDR2 SYDVKM come from the germline V gene. The CDR3 is 13 residues long. DNA of the CDR3: TGTGCCAGCAGTTGGGGCCCGAGCTACGAGCAGTACTTC. Encoded protein: CASSWGPSYEQYF.